The 2 T cell receptor beta chains listed next were all sequenced from one sample in a study of breast tumors, draining lymph nodes, adjacent tissues. TCRdb reprocessed the multiplex PCR reads via MiXCR and lists one record per CDR3 protein. The sample carries 13,000 or so distinct CDR3 sequences, approximately 62% recorded once. What was sequenced was tumor-adjacent breast tissue. All receptors come from a female donor with breast cancer. Some clones in this sample may be carry-over from other donors' samples.

V gene TRBV19 combines with J gene TRBJ1-6; 8 bases line up with TRBD1. The ends lost 10 bases at V and 14 bases at J; junction bases unmatched: 13. Germline assignment: CDR1 LNHDA and CDR2 SQIVND (reference sequence). The CDR3 runs to 13 residues. The CDR3 nucleotides read TGTGCCACCGGACAGGGTCAAAGAGGATCCCTCCACTTT. Its translation is CATGQGQRGSLHF. Looking up the rest from reference TRBV19 and TRBJ1-6 gives the full variable domain: DGGITQSPKYLFRKEGQNVTLSCEQNLNHDAMYWYRQDPGQGLRLIYYSQIVNDFQKGDIAEGYSVSREKKESFPLTVTSAQKNPTAFYLCATGQGQRGSLHFGNGTRLTVT.

The chain uses TRBV2 and TRBJ2-2; no firm D call. The germline V gene encodes CDR1 SNHLY and CDR2 FYNNEI. The CDR3 has 13 residues. Trimming shortened V by 3 bases and J by 6 bases, and 8 bases separated the two germline ends. CDR3 region: CASSELGSGELFF. The CDR3 DNA reads TGTGCCAGCAGTGAGTTGGGCTCCGGGGAGCTGTTTTTT.